This entry features one TCR beta chain sequence. Its antigen is not identified. Data came from immunoSEQ multiplex PCR; TCRdb stores just in-frame clones and leaves some out. The sample records approximately 28,000 clones, around 82% being singletons. Germline CDR1 is MGHDK and CDR2 is SYGVNS. V was cut by 4 bases and J by 5 bases, with 9 bases left in between. This CDR3 contains 13 residues. This entry is derived from a study of regulatory dendritic cells for organ transplantation. Study-level points and caveats: Memory T cells were less diverse than naive, with memory CD8+ most oligoclonal. The most alloreactive TCR clonotypes were found in resting memory CD8+ cells.

This sequence originates from a human donor in good health. Sequencing was done on a sample of naive CD8+ T cells from blood. Subset noted: CD45RA+ naive T cells. V gene TRBV25-1 combines with J gene TRBJ1-5; unclear D gene. The CDR3 spells CASSGDFDQPQHF. The CDR3 coding sequence is TGTGCCAGCAGTGGAGACTTCGATCAGCCCCAGCATTTT.